This T cell receptor beta chain originates from a study of T cells in women clearing cervical HPV infection. For the study at large: With HLA typing for only a few women, HLA confounding remains possible.

Only in-frame clones appear in the TCRdb table, and some are missing; sequencing was by immunoSEQ multiplex PCR. Found here are 30,000 to 35,000 clones; the top ten clones hold approximately 4.5%. With respect to this clone: The CDR3 is cut off 3 residues early in the read; its end comes from the germline J gene.

CDR1 and CDR2 from the germline V gene are ENHRY and SYGVKD. The trim removed 7 bases at V and 0 bases at J, leaving 6 bases unmatched. This CDR3 comprises 15 residues. The TCR was taken from a woman between 18 and 69 years old with a cervical HPV16 infection that either progressed to CIN3+ or cleared (not recorded which). The V call is TRBV10-3, the J call TRBJ2-3; 8 positions agree with TRBD2. Material: blood buffy coat. CDR3 bases read: TGTGCCATCACCCCGGGGGGGCAGAGCACAGATACG. Protein: CAITPGGQSTDT. The whole CDR3 region reads CAITPGGQSTDTQYF.